Presented here are 27 T cell receptor beta chains from one specimen sequenced in a study of OX40 agonist ivuxolimab in advanced cancers. Only in-frame clones appear in the TCRdb table, and some are missing; sequencing was by immunoSEQ multiplex PCR. The sample consists of around 38,000 clones, 92% of them appearing once. The input for sequencing was CD4+ or CD8+ T cells sorted from blood, taken in a trial of the OX40 agonist ivuxolimab. These receptors all come from an adult with an advanced solid tumor such as melanoma, head and neck, liver or kidney cancer.

The V call is TRBV4-3, the J call TRBJ2-1, with D tentatively TRBD2 (6 bases). The ends were cut back, 4 bases at V and 0 bases at J, with 16 bases in the middle. Per germline, CDR1 LGHNA and CDR2 YSLEER. The CDR3 runs to 17 residues. DNA for the CDR3: TGCGCCAGCAGCCCGGCGGGAACTGGCGGCTCCTACAATGAGCAGTTCTTC. The encoded protein is CASSPAGTGGSYNEQFF.

The CDR3 DNA follows: TGCGCCAGCAGTGACCCAAGGCGCGCCAATGAGCAGTTCTTC. Residues: CASSDPRRANEQFF. This chain connects TRBV10-1 to TRBJ2-1, with D hard to call. Germline CDR1 is WNHNN and CDR2 is SYGVQD (reference sequence). The CDR3 totals 14 residues. Between the trimmed V and J ends, which lost 3 bases and 6 bases, there was a span of 12 bases.

The chain couples TRBV10-3 to TRBJ2-7; TRBD1 or TRBD2 may be the D gene (5 bases each). V was pared by 10 bases and J by 2 bases, with 18 bases between. CDR3 length: 14 residues. Germline CDR1 ENHRY, CDR2 SYGVKD. The CDR3 here is CATKGPGTAYEQYF. CDR3 coding DNA: TGTGCCACGAAGGGACCAGGGACGGCCTACGAGCAGTACTTC.

This clone was detected only a few times. The chain joins TRBV4-1 to TRBJ2-7; D perhaps matches TRBD2 (5 bases). V lost 4 bases and J 2 bases, leaving 9 bases between the germline ends. The V gene's germline CDR1 is MGHRA and CDR2 YSYEKL. The CDR3 runs 13 residues. CDR3 bases: TGCGCCAGCAGCCGAGGACTCCCCTACGAGCAGTACTTC. Protein product: CASSRGLPYEQYF.

V is TRBV7-9 and J is TRBJ2-5; D not resolved. Germline CDR1 is SEHNR and CDR2 is FQNEAQ (reference sequence). There are 13 residues in the CDR3. V was shortened by 5 bases and J by 4 bases, with 11 bases between the two germline ends. This CDR3 reads CASSPLRLETQYF. Written as DNA, the CDR3 is TGTGCCAGCAGCCCCCTCAGGCTAGAGACCCAGTACTTC.

The chain joins TRBV2 to TRBJ2-7, with D maybe TRBD2 (5 bases). This CDR3 spans 17 amino acids. Trimming took off 7 bases at V and 5 bases at J, with 27 bases between the two ends. Germline assignment: CDR1 SNHLY and CDR2 FYNNEI. The CDR3, as DNA: TGTGCCAGCACAGGCCCTCAAAGCGGTGACCCTGAGGACGAGCAGTACGTC. Translation: CASTGPQSGDPEDEQYV.

This clone came up a few times. This chain joins TRBV11-3 and TRBJ1-2, with TRBD1 identical over 7 bases. This CDR3 contains 13 residues. With 5 bases clipped from V and 0 bases from J, the junction kept 0 bases outside the gene matches. The germline V gene encodes CDR1 SGHNT and CDR2 YENEEA. CDR3 sequence: CASSQGANYGYTF. The CDR3 nucleotides read TGTGCCAGCAGCCAGGGGGCTAACTATGGCTACACCTTC.

The chain employs TRBV2 and TRBJ2-7; TRBD1 aligns across 9 bases. The length of the CDR3 is 15 residues. The J segment lost 0 bases and the V segment lost 5 bases, leaving 5 bases of the junction unmatched. Looked up from germline, CDR1 is SNHLY and CDR2 is FYNNEI. The CDR3 protein is CASSLDRGNSYEQYV. In DNA, the CDR3 is TGTGCCAGCAGTCTCGACAGGGGGAACTCCTACGAGCAGTACGTC.

The chain combines TRBV28 with TRBJ1-5; 9 bases are a match to TRBD1. The CDR3 is 15 amino acids. Germline CDR1 MDHEN, CDR2 SYDVKM. V was clipped by 5 bases and J by 7 bases; unmatched bases: 9. CDR3 protein: CASSEGDRVKQPQHF. CDR3 bases: TGTGCCAGCAGTGAGGGGGACAGGGTGAAACAGCCCCAGCATTTT.

The CDR3: CASTQRARYYGYTF. CDR3 sequence (DNA): TGTGCCAGCACACAGAGGGCTAGGTACTATGGCTACACCTTC. The chain joins TRBV28 to TRBJ1-2; D remains unclear. The germline V gene encodes CDR1 MDHEN and CDR2 SYDVKM. The ends were cut back, 7 bases at V and 3 bases at J, with 15 bases in the middle. The CDR3 loop spans 14 amino acids.

The rearrangement joins TRBV4-3 to TRBJ2-7; weak D call: TRBD1 (5 bases). Germline V CDR1 and CDR2: LGHNA, YSLEER. V lost 0 bases and J 5 bases, leaving 8 bases between the germline ends. The CDR3 covers 13 residues. This CDR3 is CASSQDLGDEQYF. DNA for the CDR3: TGCGCCAGCAGCCAAGATCTAGGGGACGAGCAGTACTTC.

This rearrangement joins TRBV9 to TRBJ2-1, with 7 bases fitting TRBD2. The germline V gene encodes CDR1 SGDLS and CDR2 YYNGEE. V was pared by 2 bases and J by 6 bases, with 8 bases of the junction left unmatched. This CDR3 is 15 amino acids long. The CDR3, as DNA: TGTGCCAGCAGCGTTCGTGGGACTATGGCCAATGAGCAGTTCTTC. Translating gives CASSVRGTMANEQFF.

As regards this clone: A read error may account for a junction end that differs from germline. The chain combines TRBV6-6 with TRBJ1-5; 7 bases agree with TRBD1. Germline V CDR1 and CDR2: MNHNY, SVGAGI (reference sequence). This CDR3 comprises 16 residues. CDR3 DNA sequence: TGTGCCGGCAGCTTATTAACAGGGGCCCTCAATCAGCCCCAGCATTTT. Translating gives CAGSLLTGALNQPQHF.

The chain has TRBV11-2 and TRBJ2-5; TRBD2 matches 13 bases. CDR1 SGHAT and CDR2 FQNNGV come from the germline V gene. J lost 6 bases, V lost 3 bases, and 13 bases had no gene match. CDR3 length: 18 residues. CDR3 residues: CASSLNIATSGRSQTQYF. The CDR3 DNA reads TGTGCCAGCAGCTTGAATATCGCGACTAGCGGGAGGTCCCAGACCCAGTACTTC.

The chain employs TRBV7-9 and TRBJ2-3; no clear D gene. The CDR3 is 13 amino acids. V dropped 4 bases and J dropped 3 bases, with 8 bases sitting between them. CDR1 and CDR2 from the germline V gene are SEHNR and FQNEAQ (reference sequence). DNA of the CDR3: TGTGCCAGCAGCTCGGGCCAGACAGATACGCAGTATTTT. It encodes CASSSGQTDTQYF.

V gene TRBV5-6 combines with J gene TRBJ1-5; D may be TRBD1 (6 bases). The CDR3 is 15 residues long. Germline V CDR1 and CDR2: SGHDT, YYEEEE. V was shortened by 2 bases and J by 1 base, with 10 bases between the two germline ends. CDR3 DNA sequence: TGTGCCAGCAGCTTAGGGGGGGCCAGCAATCAGCCCCAGCATTTT. It encodes CASSLGGASNQPQHF.

This chain uses TRBV6-5 with TRBJ1-2, with D unresolved. V was shortened by 5 bases and J by 3 bases, with 7 bases between the two germline ends. This CDR3 spans 12 amino acids. Germline CDR1 and CDR2: MNHEY and SVGAGI. The chain's CDR3 is CASSPDDYGYTF. Here the CDR3 DNA reads TGTGCCAGCAGTCCTGATGACTATGGCTACACCTTC.

V gene TRBV10-3 combines with J gene TRBJ2-1, with 12 nucleotides matching TRBD2. J was trimmed by 1 base and V by 3 bases; bases with no gene match: 10. The CDR3 has 19 amino acids. Germline loops: CDR1 ENHRY, CDR2 SYGVKD. CDR3 in DNA: TGTGCCATCAGTGACCCCCCGGGACTAGCGGGTGTTTCCTACAATGAGCAGTTCTTC. This encodes CAISDPPGLAGVSYNEQFF.

This chain uses TRBV4-2 with TRBJ2-7, with a possible D match to TRBD2 (6 bases). The CDR3 is 15 residues long. The germline V gene has CDR1 LGHNA and CDR2 YNFKEQ. V dropped 1 base and J dropped 0 bases, with 10 bases sitting between them. Written as DNA, the CDR3 is TGTGCCAGCAGCCAAGGGGAGGAGGGCTCCTACGAGCAGTACTTC. Its protein product is CASSQGEEGSYEQYF.

This clone was recorded a few times. The chain carries TRBV7-2 and TRBJ1-5, with D tentatively TRBD1 (5 bases). Germline loops: CDR1 SGHTA, CDR2 FQGNSA. V was trimmed by 5 bases and J by 8 bases, leaving 16 bases between them. The CDR3 has 14 amino acids. The CDR3 DNA follows: TGTGCCAGCAGCCCTTGGGACCCACAAAAGCCCCAGCATTTT. Protein product: CASSPWDPQKPQHF.

The chain carries TRBV4-3 and TRBJ2-1, with no clear D. Looked up from germline, CDR1 is LGHNA and CDR2 is YSLEER. Trimming shortened V by 0 bases and J by 11 bases, and 14 bases separated the two germline ends. This CDR3 is built from 14 residues. CDR3 region: CASSQEISLGQQFF. DNA of the CDR3: TGCGCCAGCAGCCAAGAGATCAGCCTAGGTCAGCAGTTCTTC.

This sequence joins TRBV7-9 and TRBJ1-6; TRBD1 aligns across 7 bases. Germline V gives CDR1 SEHNR, CDR2 FQNEAQ (reference sequence). The CDR3 covers 16 residues. V gave up 2 bases and J gave up 10 bases; unmatched junction bases: 11. In nucleotides, the CDR3 is TGTGCCAGCAGCTTAAACAGGGGAGTTGAGGGATCACCCCTCCACTTT. Its protein product is CASSLNRGVEGSPLHF.

The chain combines TRBV11-2 with TRBJ1-1, with 7 positions matching TRBD1. J lost 6 bases, V lost 1 base, and 2 bases had no gene match. In germline, CDR1 is SGHAT, CDR2 FQNNGV. CDR3 length equals 13 residues. This CDR3 is CASSLGRGAEAFF. Here the CDR3 DNA reads TGTGCCAGCAGCTTAGGCAGGGGGGCTGAAGCTTTCTTT.

V is TRBV2 and J is TRBJ2-4; D remains ambiguous. Germline CDR1 reads SNHLY; CDR2 reads FYNNEI. CDR3 size: 15 residues. Trimming stripped 4 bases from V and 0 bases from J, with 10 bases between. CDR3 sequence reads: CASSATPLAKNIQYF. CDR3 nucleotides: TGTGCCAGCAGTGCCACGCCGTTAGCCAAAAACATTCAGTACTTC.

V gene TRBV29-1 combines with J gene TRBJ2-1, with 10 bases lining up with TRBD2. CDR1 is SQVTM, CDR2 ANQGSEA, per germline. With 5 bases clipped from V and 8 bases from J, the junction kept 3 bases outside the gene matches. The CDR3 runs to 12 residues. The chain's CDR3 is CSVYTSGDEQFF. The CDR3 bases are TGCAGCGTTTATACTAGCGGGGATGAGCAGTTCTTC.

This chain uses TRBV9 with TRBJ1-1, with TRBD1 matching over 9 bases. Germline CDR1 SGDLS, CDR2 YYNGEE. The CDR3 runs 14 residues. The trim removed 3 bases at V and 4 bases at J, leaving 4 bases unmatched. In DNA form, the CDR3 reads TGTGCCAGCAGCGCCGGGACAGGGAGCACTGAAGCTTTCTTT. This translates into CASSAGTGSTEAFF.

The chain couples TRBV20-1 to TRBJ2-1; no clear D. CDR1 and CDR2 from the germline V gene are DFQATT and SNEGSKA (reference sequence). The CDR3 totals 11 residues. V was pared by 6 bases and J by 4 bases, with 7 bases between. CDR3 in DNA: TGCAGTGCGCCGGCATACAATGAGCAGTTCTTC. Translated: CSAPAYNEQFF.